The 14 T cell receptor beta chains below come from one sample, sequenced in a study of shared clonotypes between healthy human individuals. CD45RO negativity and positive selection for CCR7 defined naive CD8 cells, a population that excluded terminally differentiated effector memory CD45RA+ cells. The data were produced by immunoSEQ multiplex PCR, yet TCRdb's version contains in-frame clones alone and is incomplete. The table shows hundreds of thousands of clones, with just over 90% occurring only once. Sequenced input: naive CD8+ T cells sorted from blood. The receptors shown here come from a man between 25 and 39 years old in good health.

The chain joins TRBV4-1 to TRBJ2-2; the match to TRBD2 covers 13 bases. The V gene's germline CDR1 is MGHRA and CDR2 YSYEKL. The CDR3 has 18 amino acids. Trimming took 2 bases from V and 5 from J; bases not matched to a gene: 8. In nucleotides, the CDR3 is TGCGCCAGCAGCCAACGACTAGCGGGAGGATTACGGACCGGGGAGCTGTTTTTT. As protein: CASSQRLAGGLRTGELFF.

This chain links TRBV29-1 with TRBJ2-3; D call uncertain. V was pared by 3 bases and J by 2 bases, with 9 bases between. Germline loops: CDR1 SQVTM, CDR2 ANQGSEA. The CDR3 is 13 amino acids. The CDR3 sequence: CSVEPENTDTQYF. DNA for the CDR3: TGCAGCGTTGAGCCAGAAAACACAGATACGCAGTATTTT.

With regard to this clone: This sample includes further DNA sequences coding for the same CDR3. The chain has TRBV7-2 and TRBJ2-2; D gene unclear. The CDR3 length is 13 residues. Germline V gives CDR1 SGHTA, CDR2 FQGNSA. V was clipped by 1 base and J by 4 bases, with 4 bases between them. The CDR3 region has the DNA TGTGCCAGCAGCTTAGTGAGCACCGGGGAGCTGTTTTTT. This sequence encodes CASSLVSTGELFF.

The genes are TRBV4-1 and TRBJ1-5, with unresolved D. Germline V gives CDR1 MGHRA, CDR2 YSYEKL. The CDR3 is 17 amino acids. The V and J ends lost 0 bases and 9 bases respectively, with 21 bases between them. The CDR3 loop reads CASSQEARSSGSLPQHF. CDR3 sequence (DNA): TGCGCCAGCAGCCAAGAGGCACGGTCTTCAGGTAGTTTGCCCCAGCATTTT.

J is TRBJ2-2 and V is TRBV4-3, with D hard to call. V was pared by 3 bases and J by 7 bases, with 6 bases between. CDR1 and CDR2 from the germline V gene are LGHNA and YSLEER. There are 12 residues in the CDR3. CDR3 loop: CASSQSGGELFF. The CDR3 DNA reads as TGCGCCAGCAGCCAGTCGGGCGGGGAGCTGTTTTTT.

DNA of the CDR3: TGTGCAAGTCGCTTAGCATCCCCCAGCGGCGGCACAGATACGCAGTATTTT. Translated: CASRLASPSGGTDTQYF. The chain joins TRBV12-2 to TRBJ2-3; the table gives TRBD2 as D, unverified against the DNA. TRBV12-2 has pseudogene status. This CDR3 spans 17 amino acids.

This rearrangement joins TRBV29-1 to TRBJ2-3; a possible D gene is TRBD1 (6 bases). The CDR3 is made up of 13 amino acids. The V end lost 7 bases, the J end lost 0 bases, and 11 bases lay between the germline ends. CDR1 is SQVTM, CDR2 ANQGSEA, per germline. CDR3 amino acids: CSGGTPSTDTQYF. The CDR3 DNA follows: TGCAGCGGGGGGACACCGAGCACAGATACGCAGTATTTT.

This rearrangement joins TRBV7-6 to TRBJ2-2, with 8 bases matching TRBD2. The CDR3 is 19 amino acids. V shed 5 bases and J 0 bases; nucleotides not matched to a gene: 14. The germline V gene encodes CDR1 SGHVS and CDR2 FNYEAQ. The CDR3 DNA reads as TGTGCCAGCAGCCGGCGGGGTACTAGCGGACCCACGAACACCGGGGAGCTGTTTTTT. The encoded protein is CASSRRGTSGPTNTGELFF. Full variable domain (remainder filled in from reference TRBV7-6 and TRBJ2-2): GAGVSQSPRYKVTKRGQDVALRCDPISGHVSLYWYRQALGQGPEFLTYFNYEAQQDKSGLPNDRFSAERPEGSISTLTIQRTEQRDSAMYRCASSRRGTSGPTNTGELFFGEGSRLTVL.

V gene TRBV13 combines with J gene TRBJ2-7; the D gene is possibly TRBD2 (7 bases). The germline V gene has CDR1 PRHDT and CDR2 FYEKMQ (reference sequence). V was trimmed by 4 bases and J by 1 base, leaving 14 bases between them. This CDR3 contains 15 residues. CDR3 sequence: CASSSLKGGSYEQYF. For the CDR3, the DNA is TGTGCCAGCAGCTCCCTGAAGGGGGGGTCCTACGAGCAGTACTTC.

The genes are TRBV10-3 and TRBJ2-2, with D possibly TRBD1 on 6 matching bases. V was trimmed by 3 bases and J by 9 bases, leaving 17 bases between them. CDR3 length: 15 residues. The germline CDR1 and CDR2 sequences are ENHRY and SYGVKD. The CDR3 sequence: CAISDLGAQGRELFF. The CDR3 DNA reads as TGTGCCATCAGTGATCTGGGGGCTCAGGGTAGGGAGCTGTTTTTT.

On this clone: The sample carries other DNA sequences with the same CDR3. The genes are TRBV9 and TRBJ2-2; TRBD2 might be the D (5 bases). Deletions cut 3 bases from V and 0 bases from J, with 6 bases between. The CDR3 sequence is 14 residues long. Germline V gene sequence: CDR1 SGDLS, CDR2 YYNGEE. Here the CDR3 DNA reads TGTGCCAGCAGCGAGGACTCGAACACCGGGGAGCTGTTTTTT. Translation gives CASSEDSNTGELFF. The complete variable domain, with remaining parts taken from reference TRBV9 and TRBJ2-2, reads DSGVTQTPKHLITATGQRVTLRCSPRSGDLSVYWYQQSLDQGLQFLIQYYNGEERAKGNILERFSAQQFPDLHSELNLSSLELGDSALYFCASSEDSNTGELFFGEGSRLTVL.

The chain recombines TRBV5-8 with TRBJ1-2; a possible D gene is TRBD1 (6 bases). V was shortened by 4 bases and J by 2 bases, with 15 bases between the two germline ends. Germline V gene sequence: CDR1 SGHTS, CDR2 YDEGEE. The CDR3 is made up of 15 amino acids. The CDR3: CASSNDHRENYGYTF. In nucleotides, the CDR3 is TGTGCCAGCAGCAATGACCACAGGGAGAACTATGGCTACACCTTC. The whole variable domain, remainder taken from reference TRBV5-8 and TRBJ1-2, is EAGVTQSPTHLIKTRGQQATLRCSPISGHTSVYWYQQALGLGLQFLLWYDEGEERNRGNFPPRFSGRQFPNYSSELNVNALELEDSALYLCASSNDHRENYGYTFGSGTRLTVV.

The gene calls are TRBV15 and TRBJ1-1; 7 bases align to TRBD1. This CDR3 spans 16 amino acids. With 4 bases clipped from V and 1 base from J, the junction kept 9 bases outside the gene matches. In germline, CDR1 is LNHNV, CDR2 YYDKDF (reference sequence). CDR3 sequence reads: CATSTSPGGANTEAFF. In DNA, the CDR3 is TGTGCCACCAGCACCAGCCCAGGGGGGGCGAACACTGAAGCTTTCTTT.

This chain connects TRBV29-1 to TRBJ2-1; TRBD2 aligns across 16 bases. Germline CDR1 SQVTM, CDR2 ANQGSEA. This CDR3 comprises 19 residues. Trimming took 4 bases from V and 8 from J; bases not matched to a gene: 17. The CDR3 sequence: CSVVGGKGLAGGPWDEQFF. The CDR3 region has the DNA TGCAGCGTTGTCGGGGGGAAGGGACTAGCGGGAGGGCCATGGGATGAGCAGTTCTTC.